This T cell receptor (beta chain) was found in a study of T cell repertoires in cytomegalovirus infection. Background on the study: It can be stated that public TCR beta signatures indicated CMV infection as well as a matching HLA type.

In its sample, this clonotype was seen many times. As yet, its antigen is unknown. General study findings and limits: Public TCR beta family frequency separated CMV-and-HLA carriers, including in an independent cohort. Clonotype analysis showed dominance of the ex vivo response by HLA-C-restricted CMV-specific TCR beta clonotypes.

Via MiXCR, TCRdb re-called the reads, giving one row per CDR3 protein. The sample includes 900,000 to 950,000 distinct CDR3 sequences, roughly 30% of them seen just once. Sample: cultured CD8+ T cells from PBMCs, taken from culture after CMV antigen stimulation. The source of this sequence is a human donor in good health (CMV status not recorded). Some clones in this sample may be carry-over from other donors' samples.

The CDR3 DNA reads as TGTGCCAGCACTAACTCCGGCAGGGCTACTGAAGCTTTCTTT. Amino acids: CASTNSGRATEAFF. The J gene is TRBJ1-1, the V gene TRBV6-6, with D tentatively TRBD1 (5 bases). Trimming stripped 7 bases from V and 5 bases from J, with 17 bases between. The CDR3 sequence is 14 residues long. CDR1 and CDR2 from the germline V gene are MNHNY and SVGAGI (reference sequence).